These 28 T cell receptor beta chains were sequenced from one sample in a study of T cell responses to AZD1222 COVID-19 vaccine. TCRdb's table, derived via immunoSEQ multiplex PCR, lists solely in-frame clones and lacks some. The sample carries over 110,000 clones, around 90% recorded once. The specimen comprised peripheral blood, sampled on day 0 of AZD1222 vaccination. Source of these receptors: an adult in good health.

The CDR3 region is CASGGTSKYEQYF. The CDR3 DNA reads TGTGCCAGCGGGGGTACTAGCAAATACGAGCAGTACTTC. V gene TRBV7-9 combines with J gene TRBJ2-7; a possible D gene is TRBD2 (6 bases). The CDR3 has 13 amino acids. The germline V gene encodes CDR1 SEHNR and CDR2 FQNEAQ (reference sequence). The V end lost 8 bases, the J end lost 4 bases, and 15 bases lay between the germline ends.

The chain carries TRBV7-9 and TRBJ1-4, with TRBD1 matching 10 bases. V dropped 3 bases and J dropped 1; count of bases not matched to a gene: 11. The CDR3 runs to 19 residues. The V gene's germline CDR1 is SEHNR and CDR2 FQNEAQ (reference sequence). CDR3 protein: CASSLPQGQGMRTNEKLFF. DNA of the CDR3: TGTGCCAGCAGCTTGCCCCAGGGACAGGGGATGAGAACTAATGAAAAACTGTTTTTT. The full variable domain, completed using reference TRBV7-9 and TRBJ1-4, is DTGVSQNPRHKITKRGQNVTFRCDPISEHNRLYWYRQTLGQGPEFLTYFQNEAQLEKSRLLSDRFSAERPKGSFSTLEIQRTEQGDSAMYLCASSLPQGQGMRTNEKLFFGSGTQLSVL.

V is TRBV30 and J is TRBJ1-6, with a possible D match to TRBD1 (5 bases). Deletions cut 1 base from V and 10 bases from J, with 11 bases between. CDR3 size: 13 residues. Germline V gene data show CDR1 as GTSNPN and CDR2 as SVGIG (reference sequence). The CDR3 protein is CAWSGGDGSPLHF. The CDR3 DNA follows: TGTGCCTGGAGTGGGGGGGACGGGTCACCCCTCCACTTT.

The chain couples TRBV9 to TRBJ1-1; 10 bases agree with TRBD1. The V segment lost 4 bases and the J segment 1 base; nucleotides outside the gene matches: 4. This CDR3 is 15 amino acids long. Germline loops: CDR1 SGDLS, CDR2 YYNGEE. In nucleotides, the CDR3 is TGTGCCAGCAGCACGACAGGGGGCTCGAACACTGAAGCTTTCTTT. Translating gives CASSTTGGSNTEAFF.

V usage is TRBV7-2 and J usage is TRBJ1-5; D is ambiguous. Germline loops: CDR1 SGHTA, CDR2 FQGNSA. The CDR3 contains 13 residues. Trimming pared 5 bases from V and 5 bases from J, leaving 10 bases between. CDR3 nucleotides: TGTGCCAGCAGCATCATCGGGTATCAGCCCCAGCATTTT. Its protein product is CASSIIGYQPQHF.

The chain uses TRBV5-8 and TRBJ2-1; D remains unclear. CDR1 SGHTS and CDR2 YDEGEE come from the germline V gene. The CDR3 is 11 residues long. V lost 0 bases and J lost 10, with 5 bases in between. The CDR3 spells CASSLGWEQFF. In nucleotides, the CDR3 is TGTGCCAGCAGCTTGGGTTGGGAGCAGTTCTTC.

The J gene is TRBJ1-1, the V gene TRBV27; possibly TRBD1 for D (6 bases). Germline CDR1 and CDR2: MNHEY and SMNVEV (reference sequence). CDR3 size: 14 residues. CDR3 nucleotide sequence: TGTGCAACGGGAGACGGTAGGGGGAGCACTGAAGCTTTCTTT. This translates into CATGDGRGSTEAFF.

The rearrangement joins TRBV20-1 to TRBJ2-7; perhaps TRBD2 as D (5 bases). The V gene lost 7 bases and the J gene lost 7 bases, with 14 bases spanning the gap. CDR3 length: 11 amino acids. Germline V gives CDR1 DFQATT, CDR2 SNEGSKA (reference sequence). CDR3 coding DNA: TGCAGTGGAACCTCCCGGGGTGAGCAGTACTTC. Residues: CSGTSRGEQYF.

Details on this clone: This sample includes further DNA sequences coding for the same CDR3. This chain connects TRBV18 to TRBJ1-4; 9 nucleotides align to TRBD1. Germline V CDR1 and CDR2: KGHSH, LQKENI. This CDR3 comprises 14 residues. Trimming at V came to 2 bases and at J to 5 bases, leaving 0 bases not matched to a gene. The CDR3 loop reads CASSPDRGNEKLFF. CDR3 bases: TGTGCCAGCTCACCAGACAGGGGGAATGAAAAACTGTTTTTT. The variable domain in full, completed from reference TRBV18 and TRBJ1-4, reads NAGVMQNPRHLVRRRGQEARLRCSPMKGHSHVYWYRQLPEEGLKFMVYLQKENIIDESGMPKERFSAEFPKEGPSILRIQQVVRGDSAAYFCASSPDRGNEKLFFGSGTQLSVL.

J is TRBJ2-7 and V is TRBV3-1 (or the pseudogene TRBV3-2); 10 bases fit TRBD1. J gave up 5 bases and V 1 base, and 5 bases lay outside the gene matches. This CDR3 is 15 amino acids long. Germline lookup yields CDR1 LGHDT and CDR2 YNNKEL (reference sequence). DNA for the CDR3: TGTGCCAGCAGCCAAGCCGGGACAGGGGATGACGAGCAGTACTTC. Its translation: CASSQAGTGDDEQYF.

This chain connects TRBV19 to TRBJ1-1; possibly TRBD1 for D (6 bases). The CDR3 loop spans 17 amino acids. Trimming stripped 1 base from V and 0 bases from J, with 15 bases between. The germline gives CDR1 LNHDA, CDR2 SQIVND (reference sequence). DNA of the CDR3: TGTGCCAGTAGTATAGTGCCGGGGGGGCCCATGAACACTGAAGCTTTCTTT. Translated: CASSIVPGGPMNTEAFF.

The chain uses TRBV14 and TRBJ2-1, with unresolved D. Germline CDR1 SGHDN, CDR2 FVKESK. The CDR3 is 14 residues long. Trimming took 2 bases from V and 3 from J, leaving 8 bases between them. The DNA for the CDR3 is TGTGCCAGCAGCCAAACTCTCTTCTACAATGAGCAGTTCTTC. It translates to CASSQTLFYNEQFF.

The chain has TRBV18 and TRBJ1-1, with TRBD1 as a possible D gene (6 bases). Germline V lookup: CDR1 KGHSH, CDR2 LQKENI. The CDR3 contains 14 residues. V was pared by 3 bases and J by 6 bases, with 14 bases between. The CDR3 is CASSPARGGAEAFF. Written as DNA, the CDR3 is TGTGCCAGCTCACCCGCTAGGGGGGGCGCTGAAGCTTTCTTT.

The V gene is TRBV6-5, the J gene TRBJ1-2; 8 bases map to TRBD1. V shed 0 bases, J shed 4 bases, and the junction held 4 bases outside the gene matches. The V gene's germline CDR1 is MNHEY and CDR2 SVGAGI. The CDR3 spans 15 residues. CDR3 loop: CASSYSGQGSYGYTF. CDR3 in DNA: TGTGCCAGCAGTTACTCAGGACAGGGATCCTATGGCTACACCTTC.

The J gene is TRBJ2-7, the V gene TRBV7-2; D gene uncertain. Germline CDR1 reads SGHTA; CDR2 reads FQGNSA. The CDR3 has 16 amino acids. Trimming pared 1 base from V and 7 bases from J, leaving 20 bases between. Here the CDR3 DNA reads TGTGCCAGCAGCTTAGGGGTTGGCGGTCTAATGGGTGAGCAGTACTTC. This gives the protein CASSLGVGGLMGEQYF.

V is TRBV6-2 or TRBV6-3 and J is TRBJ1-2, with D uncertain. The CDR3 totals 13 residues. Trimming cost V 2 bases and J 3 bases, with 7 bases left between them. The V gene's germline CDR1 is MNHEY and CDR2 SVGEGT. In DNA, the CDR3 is TGTGCCAGCAGTTACAGGCAAGACTATGGCTACACCTTC. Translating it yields CASSYRQDYGYTF.

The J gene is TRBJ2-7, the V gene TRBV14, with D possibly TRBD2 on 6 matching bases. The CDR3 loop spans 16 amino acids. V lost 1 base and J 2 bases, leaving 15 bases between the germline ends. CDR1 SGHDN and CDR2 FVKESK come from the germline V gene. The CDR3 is CASSQGGPGVAYEQYF. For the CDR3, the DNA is TGTGCCAGCAGCCAAGGGGGTCCGGGAGTAGCCTACGAGCAGTACTTC.

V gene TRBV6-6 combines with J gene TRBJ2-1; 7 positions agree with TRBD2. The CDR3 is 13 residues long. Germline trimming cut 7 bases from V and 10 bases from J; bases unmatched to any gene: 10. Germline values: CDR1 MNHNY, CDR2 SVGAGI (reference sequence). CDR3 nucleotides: TGTGCCAGCACTACTAGCGTTTCGGGAGAGCAGTTCTTC. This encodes CASTTSVSGEQFF.

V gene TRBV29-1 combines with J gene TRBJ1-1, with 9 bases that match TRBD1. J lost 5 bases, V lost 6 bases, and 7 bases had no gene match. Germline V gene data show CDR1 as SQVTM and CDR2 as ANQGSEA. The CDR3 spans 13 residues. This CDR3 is CSVRTGEETEAFF. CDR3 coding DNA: TGCAGCGTCAGGACAGGGGAGGAGACTGAAGCTTTCTTT.

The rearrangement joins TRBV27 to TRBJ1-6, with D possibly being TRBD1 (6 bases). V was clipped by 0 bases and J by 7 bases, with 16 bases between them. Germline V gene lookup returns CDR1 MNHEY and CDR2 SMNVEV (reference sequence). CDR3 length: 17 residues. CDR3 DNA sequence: TGTGCCAGCAGTTTATCATATCCGGGACAACGGAATTCACCCCTCCACTTT. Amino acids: CASSLSYPGQRNSPLHF.

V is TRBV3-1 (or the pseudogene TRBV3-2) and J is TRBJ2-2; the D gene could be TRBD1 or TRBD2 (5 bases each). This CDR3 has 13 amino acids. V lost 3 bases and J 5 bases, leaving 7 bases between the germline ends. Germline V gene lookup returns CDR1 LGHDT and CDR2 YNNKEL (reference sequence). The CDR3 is CASSQRGTGELFF. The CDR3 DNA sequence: TGTGCCAGCAGCCAGAGGGGAACCGGGGAGCTGTTTTTT.

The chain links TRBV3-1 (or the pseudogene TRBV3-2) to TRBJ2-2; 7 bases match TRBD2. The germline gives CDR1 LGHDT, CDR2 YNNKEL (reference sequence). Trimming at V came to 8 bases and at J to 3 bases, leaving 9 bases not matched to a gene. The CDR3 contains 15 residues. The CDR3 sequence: CASWKGGEDTGELFF. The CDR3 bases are TGTGCCAGCTGGAAGGGAGGGGAAGACACCGGGGAGCTGTTTTTT.

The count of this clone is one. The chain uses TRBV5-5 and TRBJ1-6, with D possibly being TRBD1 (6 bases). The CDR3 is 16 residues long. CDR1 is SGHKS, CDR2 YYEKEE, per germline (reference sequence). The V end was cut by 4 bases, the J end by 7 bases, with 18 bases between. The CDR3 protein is CASSDDRREFNSPLHF. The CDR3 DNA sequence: TGTGCCAGCAGCGATGACAGGCGGGAATTCAATTCACCCCTCCACTTT.

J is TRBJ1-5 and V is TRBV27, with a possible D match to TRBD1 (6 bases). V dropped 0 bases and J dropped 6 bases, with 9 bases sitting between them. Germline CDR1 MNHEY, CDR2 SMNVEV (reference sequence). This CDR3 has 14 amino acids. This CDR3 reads CASSLSGGGQPQHF. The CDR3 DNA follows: TGTGCCAGCAGTTTATCGGGGGGCGGTCAGCCCCAGCATTTT.

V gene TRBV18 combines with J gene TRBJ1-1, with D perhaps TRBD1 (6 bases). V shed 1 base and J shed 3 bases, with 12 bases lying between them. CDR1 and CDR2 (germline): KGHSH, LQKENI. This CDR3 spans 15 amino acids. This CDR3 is CASSPLLQGDTEAFF. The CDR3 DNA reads TGTGCCAGCTCACCACTGCTACAGGGAGACACTGAAGCTTTCTTT.

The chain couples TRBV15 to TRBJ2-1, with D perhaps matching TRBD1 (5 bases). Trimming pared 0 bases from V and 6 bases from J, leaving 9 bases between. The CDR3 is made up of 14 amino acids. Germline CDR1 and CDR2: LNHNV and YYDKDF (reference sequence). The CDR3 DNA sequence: TGTGCCACCAGCAGAGACAGGGTCCCCAATGAGCAGTTCTTC. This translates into CATSRDRVPNEQFF.

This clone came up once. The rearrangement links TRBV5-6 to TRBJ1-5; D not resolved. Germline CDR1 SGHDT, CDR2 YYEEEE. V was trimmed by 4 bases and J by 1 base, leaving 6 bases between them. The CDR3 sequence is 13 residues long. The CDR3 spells CASSRRSNQPQHF. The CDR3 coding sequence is TGTGCCAGCAGCCGGCGGAGCAATCAGCCCCAGCATTTT.

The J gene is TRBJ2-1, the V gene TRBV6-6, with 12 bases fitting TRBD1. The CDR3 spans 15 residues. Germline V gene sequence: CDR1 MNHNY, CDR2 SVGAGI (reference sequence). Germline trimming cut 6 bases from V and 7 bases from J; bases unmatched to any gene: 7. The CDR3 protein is CASSLGQGASNEQFF. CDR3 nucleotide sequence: TGTGCCAGCAGCCTGGGACAGGGGGCGTCGAATGAGCAGTTCTTC.